The next 27 T cell receptor beta chains were all read from a single sample in a study of blood T cells in healthy people across ages. For the second PCR, which ran for roughly 7 to 11 cycles, a sample-barcoded 5' primer and a J-beta primer mix were used. TCRdb passed the 5' RACE reads through MiXCR, listing each CDR3 protein once. Of hundreds of thousands of distinct CDR3 sequences listed, less than 60% are singletons. Material for sequencing was blood. The receptors here all came from a man older than 75 in good health.

Worth noting for this clonotype: An end of the junction does not agree with germline; a read error may underlie this. This chain joins TRBV16 and TRBJ1-1; 8 bases align to TRBD1. Germline-derived CDR1 and CDR2 are KGHSY and FQNENV. This CDR3 has 15 residues. CDR3 sequence reads: CACSQTGGMNAEAFF. CDR3 in DNA: TGTGCCTGCAGCCAAACAGGGGGAATGAACGCTGAAGCTTTCTTT. Full variable domain (remainder filled in from reference TRBV16 and TRBJ1-1): GEEVAQTPKHLVRGEGQKAKLYCAPIKGHSYVFWYQQVLKNEFKFLISFQNENVFDETGMPKERFSAKCLPNSPCSLEIQATKLEDSAVYFCACSQTGGMNAEAFFGQGTRLTVV.

The V gene is TRBV7-2, the J gene TRBJ2-5, with 8 bases identical to TRBD2. V was pared by 4 bases and J by 4 bases, with 11 bases of the junction left unmatched. Germline V lookup: CDR1 SGHTA, CDR2 FQGNSA. This CDR3 region has 16 residues. The CDR3 loop is CASSSGSGIVGETQYF. CDR3 DNA: TGTGCCAGCAGCTCAGGTAGCGGGATCGTGGGAGAGACCCAGTACTTC.

In this sample, this clonotype turned up a few times. The V call is TRBV29-1, the J call TRBJ1-4; D is possibly TRBD1 (5 bases). With 6 bases removed from V and 8 bases from J, the gap between germline ends came to 19 bases. Germline loops: CDR1 SQVTM, CDR2 ANQGSEA. The CDR3 totals 14 residues. The CDR3 nucleotides read TGCAGCGTGCCATTACCGGGGGTTGGGGAAAAACTGTTTTTT. Translating it yields CSVPLPGVGEKLFF. Complete variable domain (other parts from reference TRBV29-1 and TRBJ1-4): SAVISQKPSRDICQRGTSLTIQCQVDSQVTMMFWYRQQPGQSLTLIATANQGSEATYESGFVIDKFPISRPNLTFSTLTVSNMSPEDSSIYLCSVPLPGVGEKLFFGSGTQLSVL.

This clonotype was seen once. J is TRBJ1-6 and V is TRBV7-2, with D possibly matching TRBD1 (5 bases). The length of the CDR3 is 16 residues. Trimming stripped 2 bases from V and 4 bases from J, with 12 bases between. Germline CDR1 reads SGHTA; CDR2 reads FQGNSA. CDR3: CASSLRRGAYNSPLHF. DNA for the CDR3: TGTGCCAGCAGCTTAAGAAGGGGCGCGTATAATTCACCCCTCCACTTT.

The sample holds a few counts of this clonotype. The gene calls are TRBV4-2 and TRBJ1-1, with 7 bases that match TRBD1. This CDR3 comprises 14 residues. V trimming: 4 bases; J trimming: 3 bases; junction bases outside the gene matches: 5. Germline V gene sequence: CDR1 LGHNA, CDR2 YNFKEQ. CDR3 nucleotide sequence: TGTGCCAGCAGCCTATCAGGGGGGTACACTGAAGCTTTCTTT. This encodes CASSLSGGYTEAFF.

On this clonotype itself: Since a much larger clone is just one base distant, this may be a read error. The chain combines TRBV11-2 with TRBJ2-5; 11 positions agree with TRBD2. The CDR3 has 16 amino acids. Per the germline V gene, CDR1 is SGHAT and CDR2 is FQNNGV. Trimming cost V 8 bases and J 11 bases; bases outside gene matches: 19. The CDR3 coding sequence is TGTGCCAGCGCCGCTTTTAGCGGGAGGGCCAAGGATGAGCAGTACTTC. Its translation: CASAAFSGRAKDEQYF.

As for this clonotype: One end of the junction does not line up with germline, which may come from a read error. This chain links TRBV6-1 with TRBJ1-1, with D tentatively TRBD1 (6 bases). The CDR3 sequence is 16 residues long. CDR1 MNHNS and CDR2 SASEGT come from the germline V gene. The CDR3 DNA sequence: TGTGCTAGCAGTGAATCCGGGACACGGATGAACACTGAAGCTTTCTTT. This encodes CASSESGTRMNTEAFF.

The rearrangement joins TRBV5-1 to TRBJ2-5, with 13 bases identical to TRBD2. This CDR3 comprises 17 residues. Germline assignment: CDR1 SGHRS and CDR2 YFSETQ. Trimming at V came to 0 bases and at J to 0 bases, leaving 2 bases not matched to a gene. The CDR3 sequence is CASSLAGLAGDQETQYF. In DNA, the CDR3 is TGCGCCAGCAGCTTGGCCGGACTAGCGGGAGACCAAGAGACCCAGTACTTC.

For this clonotype: Compared with germline, one end of the junction differs, possibly owing to a read error. The chain joins TRBV7-9 to TRBJ2-3, with D possibly matching TRBD1 (6 bases). The CDR3 totals 16 residues. Per the germline V gene, CDR1 is SEHNR and CDR2 is FQNEAQ (reference sequence). The CDR3 spells CASSRTVTSSTGTQYF. CDR3 sequence (DNA): TGTGCCAGCAGCCGGACAGTCACCTCTAGTACAGGTACGCAGTATTTT.

The CDR3 DNA sequence: TGTGCCAGCAGTCGGGGATCGGGGGCTGACGTCGAGCAGTACTTC. It encodes CASSRGSGADVEQYF. This rearrangement joins TRBV27 to TRBJ2-7; D may be TRBD1 or TRBD2 (6 bases each). This CDR3 comprises 15 residues. Between the trimmed V and J ends, which lost 5 bases and 6 bases, there was a span of 20 bases. Germline V gene sequence: CDR1 MNHEY, CDR2 SMNVEV (reference sequence).

The DNA of the CDR3 is TGTGCCAGCTCACCCCGGACAGGAACGGTAGAGACCCAGTACTTC. It is translated as CASSPRTGTVETQYF. The chain joins TRBV18 to TRBJ2-5; 7 bases line up with TRBD1. Per germline, CDR1 KGHSH and CDR2 LQKENI. J gave up 4 bases and V 3 bases, and 8 bases lay outside the gene matches. The CDR3 runs to 15 residues.

This clonotype was detected many times. The chain employs TRBV6-5 and TRBJ2-5; TRBD1 is a possible D gene (6 bases). The CDR3 consists of 16 residues. Trimming took 6 bases from V and 2 from J, leaving 19 bases between them. Germline values: CDR1 MNHEY, CDR2 SVGAGI. The CDR3 is CASRTPSRGGQETQYF. The CDR3 bases are TGTGCCAGCAGAACCCCGAGTAGAGGGGGTCAAGAGACCCAGTACTTC.

The rearrangement links TRBV2 to TRBJ2-5; D remains unclear. Germline CDR1 is SNHLY and CDR2 is FYNNEI. The germline V and J ends were trimmed by 4 bases and 11 bases, with 17 bases remaining between them. The CDR3 spans 13 residues. The CDR3 DNA sequence: TGTGCCAGCAGTGTAGCTGGAAACAATGAGCAGTACTTC. Its translation: CASSVAGNNEQYF.

This clonotype was counted a few times. This chain's CDR3 is CASSPHTGELFF. CDR3 DNA: TGTGCCAGCAGCCCACACACCGGGGAGCTGTTTTTT. The chain combines TRBV9 with TRBJ2-2; D call uncertain. Germline assignment: CDR1 SGDLS and CDR2 YYNGEE. V was pared by 4 bases and J by 3 bases, with 4 bases between. This CDR3 contains 12 residues.

This clonotype was detected once. Mismatch with germline at one junction end may stem from a read error. The chain joins TRBV15 to TRBJ2-1, with D perhaps matching TRBD2 (5 bases). Germline loops: CDR1 LNHNV, CDR2 YYDKDF (reference sequence). This CDR3 has 15 residues. For the CDR3, the DNA is TGTGCCACCAGCAGAGATAGTGGACTTGTCAATGGGCAGTTCTTC. Translating gives CATSRDSGLVNGQFF.

This chain uses TRBV29-1 with TRBJ2-7, with a weak D call TRBD1 (6 bases). The V gene's germline CDR1 is SQVTM and CDR2 ANQGSEA. This CDR3 region has 12 residues. V was cut by 5 bases and J by 2 bases, with 10 bases left in between. The chain's CDR3 is CSVQQGTYEQYF. CDR3 coding DNA: TGCAGCGTTCAACAGGGAACCTACGAGCAGTACTTC.

The gene calls are TRBV6-2 or TRBV6-3 and TRBJ2-7; 7 nucleotides match TRBD2. The CDR3 spans 14 residues. Trimming removed 5 bases from V and 5 bases from J; junction bases left unmatched: 9. Germline-derived CDR1 and CDR2 are MNHEY and SVGEGT. The CDR3 sequence is CASSRPSGDHEQYF. The CDR3 DNA reads TGTGCCAGCAGTCGGCCTAGCGGAGACCACGAGCAGTACTTC.

As concerns this clonotype: Its ends do not fully match the called genes, so a read error is possible. The J gene is TRBJ1-5, the V gene TRBV7-2; D uncertain. Germline V gene lookup returns CDR1 SGHTA and CDR2 FQGNSA. This CDR3 has 14 residues. CDR3: CASRLQFEGEPQHF. Written as DNA, the CDR3 is TGTGCCAGCCGCTTACAGTTTGAGGGTGAGCCCCAGCATTTT.

In this sample, this clonotype turned up many times. The chain recombines TRBV7-2 with TRBJ1-5, with a tentative D call TRBD1 (6 bases). Trimming left V 6 bases short and J 4 bases short, with 13 bases between. CDR3 length equals 14 residues. Germline-derived CDR1 and CDR2 are SGHTA and FQGNSA. CDR3 sequence (DNA): TGTGCCAGCAGTCCGAGAGGGGGAAATCAGCCCCAGCATTTT. Translating it yields CASSPRGGNQPQHF.

This chain uses TRBV28 with TRBJ2-3; D uncertain. Deletions cut 3 bases from V and 0 bases from J, with 10 bases between. This CDR3 region has 15 residues. Germline V gene data show CDR1 as MDHEN and CDR2 as SYDVKM. The CDR3 sequence is CASSFLQESTDTQYF. CDR3 coding DNA: TGTGCCAGCAGTTTCCTCCAGGAAAGCACAGATACGCAGTATTTT.

V usage is TRBV29-1 and J usage is TRBJ1-1; D unresolved. The CDR3 spans 14 residues. Trimming cost V 2 bases and J 0 bases, with 10 bases left between them. Per the germline V gene, CDR1 is SQVTM and CDR2 is ANQGSEA. The CDR3 sequence is CSVETQTLNTEAFF. The CDR3 bases are TGCAGCGTTGAAACCCAGACTTTGAACACTGAAGCTTTCTTT.

As to this clonotype: This may be a read error, as it is one base from a much larger clone. This chain links TRBV6-5 with TRBJ2-5, with a weak D call TRBD2 (5 bases). V lost 10 bases and J 11 bases, leaving 23 bases between the germline ends. The germline V gene has CDR1 MNHEY and CDR2 SVGAGI. The CDR3 sequence is 13 residues long. CDR3 bases: TGTGCCATTCAAAGACGGGATTCTTGGGAGCAGTACTTC. Amino acids: CAIQRRDSWEQYF.

Of note for this clonotype: The junction differs from germline at one of its ends, possibly a read error. The chain carries TRBV6-6 and TRBJ2-2; 8 bases are shared with TRBD2. The CDR3 has 17 amino acids. CDR1 is MNHNY and CDR2 is SVGAGI in the germline V gene (reference sequence). The CDR3 coding sequence is TGTGTCAGCAGTTACCCCCGAGCGGGGGTGAGTACCGGGGAGCTGTTTTTT. It encodes CVSSYPRAGVSTGELFF.

This clonotype showed up just a few times. DNA for the CDR3: TGCAGTGCTAGAATATATCTAGCGGGACTCGACAATGAGCAGTTCTTC. Its translation is CSARIYLAGLDNEQFF. This rearrangement joins TRBV20-1 to TRBJ2-1, with 9 bases aligning to TRBD2. J gave up 5 bases and V 2 bases, and 10 bases lay outside the gene matches. This CDR3 is built from 16 residues. The germline CDR1 and CDR2 sequences are DFQATT and SNEGSKA (reference sequence).

This clonotype came up a few times. The gene calls are TRBV9 and TRBJ2-4; TRBD1 matches 7 bases. The CDR3 is 14 residues long. V was clipped by 4 bases and J by 6 bases; unmatched bases: 7. Germline V gene lookup returns CDR1 SGDLS and CDR2 YYNGEE. CDR3 amino acids: CASSPSTGSNIQYF. For the CDR3, the DNA is TGTGCCAGCAGCCCGTCGACAGGGTCAAACATTCAGTACTTC.

The gene calls are TRBV4-1 and TRBJ2-7, with 10 bases aligning to TRBD2. Looked up from germline, CDR1 is MGHRA and CDR2 is YSYEKL. The V segment lost 0 bases and the J segment 2 bases; nucleotides outside the gene matches: 7. This CDR3 region has 17 residues. This chain's CDR3 is CASSQELWTSGAYEQYF. CDR3 nucleotides: TGCGCCAGCAGCCAAGAGCTTTGGACTAGCGGAGCCTACGAGCAGTACTTC.

The rearrangement joins TRBV10-2 to TRBJ2-5; D remains ambiguous. Trimming shortened V by 2 bases and J by 11 bases, and 15 bases separated the two germline ends. Germline values: CDR1 WSHSY, CDR2 SAAADI. The length of the CDR3 is 13 residues. CDR3 amino acids: CASSEDQSYEQYF. Written as DNA, the CDR3 is TGCGCCAGCAGTGAGGATCAATCCTACGAACAGTACTTC.